The TCR beta chain under discussion was sequenced for a study of lymphopenia after photon versus proton radiotherapy. Overall study findings and caveats: Under photons, naive T cells and diversity fell while effector/memory populations rose. After lymphocyte nadir, photon-treated repertoires showed oligoclonal expansion, especially CD8+ Temra.

In the case of this clone: Its antigen remains unidentified.

The germline V gene encodes CDR1 LNHDA and CDR2 SQIVND (reference sequence). The CDR3 extends over 15 amino acids. Trimming shortened V by 6 bases and J by 3 bases, and 14 bases separated the two germline ends. The data were produced by immunoSEQ multiplex PCR, yet TCRdb's version contains in-frame clones alone and is incomplete. The repertoire holds approximately 25,000 clones, about 82% seen once, with 21% in the top ten. The clonotype comes from a woman aged 70-85 years with pancreatic cancer. The chain uses TRBV19 and TRBJ1-4, with D maybe TRBD1 (5 bases). This specimen was peripheral blood, taken from a patient treated with proton-based radiotherapy. The CDR3 loop reads CASSSRQGANEKLFF. In DNA form, the CDR3 reads TGTGCCAGTAGCTCCCGCCAGGGAGCTAATGAAAAACTGTTTTTT.